The 5 T cell receptor beta chains below come from one sample, sequenced in a study of blood T cell repertoires in COVID-19. Repertoires were generated with immunoSEQ multiplex PCR, while TCRdb's copy carries only in-frame clones and drops some. The sample shows approximately 200,000 clones, approximately 90% of them seen only once. The specimen was PBMCs or T cells enriched from blood (not recorded which). Every receptor here comes from a man aged 30-40 years who had recovered from COVID-19.

CDR3: CASSVGLAQSDTQYF. The CDR3 DNA reads TGTGCCAGCAGCGTAGGACTAGCTCAATCAGATACGCAGTATTTT. The rearrangement uses TRBV9 and TRBJ2-3, with 7 bases matching TRBD2. The CDR3 has 15 amino acids. Germline trimming cut 0 bases from V and 4 bases from J; bases unmatched to any gene: 5. Per the germline V gene, CDR1 is SGDLS and CDR2 is YYNGEE.

The chain joins TRBV5-1 to TRBJ2-7, with 9 positions matching TRBD1. The CDR3 loop spans 14 amino acids. Germline assignment: CDR1 SGHRS and CDR2 YFSETQ. With V trimmed by 4 bases and J by 7 bases, 9 bases remained unmatched. CDR3 amino acids: CASSPDRGWHEQYF. The CDR3 region has the DNA TGCGCCAGCAGCCCGGACAGGGGTTGGCATGAGCAGTACTTC.

The rearrangement uses TRBV9 and TRBJ2-1; TRBD2 agrees at 7 bases. V gave up 0 bases and J gave up 3 bases; unmatched junction bases: 3. Germline assignment: CDR1 SGDLS and CDR2 YYNGEE. The CDR3 loop spans 15 amino acids. For the CDR3, the DNA is TGTGCCAGCAGCGTAGTGTCTAGCGGCTACAATGAGCAGTTCTTC. The encoded protein is CASSVVSSGYNEQFF.

V and J are TRBV6-5 and TRBJ1-5; the D gene is possibly TRBD1 (5 bases). CDR1 is MNHEY and CDR2 is SVGAGI in the germline V gene. The CDR3 loop spans 15 amino acids. Trimming shortened V by 4 bases and J by 2 bases, and 12 bases separated the two germline ends. This CDR3 reads CASSWGGNGNQPQHF. The DNA for the CDR3 is TGTGCCAGCAGTTGGGGGGGGAATGGCAATCAGCCCCAGCATTTT.

In its sample, this clone was seen once. The rearrangement joins TRBV5-1 to TRBJ2-1; 7 bases line up with TRBD2. V lost 3 bases, J lost 3 bases, and 9 bases stayed unmatched. The CDR3 covers 16 residues. The V gene's germline CDR1 is SGHRS and CDR2 YFSETQ. CDR3 region: CASSSEGGSHYNEQFF. In DNA form, the CDR3 reads TGCGCCAGCAGCTCCGAAGGCGGGAGCCACTACAATGAGCAGTTCTTC.